This is a list of T cell receptor beta chains from one sample in a study of blood T cell repertoires in COVID-19. Only in-frame clones appear in the TCRdb table, and some are missing; sequencing was by immunoSEQ multiplex PCR. Of 150,000 to 200,000 clones in the sample, 88% were seen once. Material for sequencing was peripheral blood. The receptors were gathered from a man aged 35 to 55 with active or convalescent COVID-19. Both conserved end residues are part of each CDR3. Fields, in order: D gene, clone size, J gene, V gene, CDR3 protein, CDR3 DNA. D genes are given only for firm matches. Size tells how often a clone was seen (once, few, many) or the class of an expanded clone, and some rows leave it out.

>.|.|TRBJ1-1|TRBV12-3/TRBV12-4
CASSLTVNTEAFF
TGTGCCAGCAGTTTGACAGTGAACACTGAAGCTTTCTTT
>.|.|TRBJ1-3|TRBV7-2
CASSLVPGSGNTIYF
TGTGCCAGCAGCTTAGTGCCAGGCTCTGGAAACACCATATATTTT
>.|.|TRBJ2-7|TRBV11-2
CASSLEGSSGYLYEQYF
TGTGCCAGCAGCTTAGAGGGGTCCAGCGGCTACCTCTACGAGCAGTACTTC
>TRBD1|.|TRBJ2-7|TRBV5-1
CASSLDTTGSSNEQYF
TGCGCCAGCAGCTTGGATACGACAGGGTCCAGCAACGAGCAGTACTTC
>TRBD2|.|TRBJ2-1|TRBV7-9
CASSPEVAGGPHNEQFF
TGTGCCAGCAGCCCAGAGGTAGCGGGAGGTCCCCACAATGAGCAGTTCTTC
>TRBD1|few|TRBJ1-6|TRBV25-1
CASAGTESTHSPLHF
TGTGCCAGCGCCGGGACAGAATCTACTCATTCACCCCTCCACTTT
>TRBD1|.|TRBJ1-1|TRBV10-3
CAISEDRTEAFF
TGTGCCATCAGCGAGGACAGGACTGAAGCTTTCTTT
>.|.|TRBJ1-1|TRBV6-5
CASRPTPTEAFF
TGTGCCAGCAGACCAACTCCCACTGAAGCTTTCTTT
>.|.|TRBJ1-4|TRBV5-4
CASSRGNGKLTNEKLFF
TGTGCCAGCAGCCGTGGAAACGGGAAACTAACTAATGAAAAACTGTTTTTT
>.|.|TRBJ1-1|TRBV12-3/TRBV12-4
CASSAGLYTEAFF
TGTGCCAGCAGCGCGGGACTCTACACTGAAGCTTTCTTT
>.|.|TRBJ1-3|TRBV3-1/TRBV3-2
CASSQEGRAGNTIYF
TGTGCCAGCAGCCAAGAAGGGAGAGCTGGAAACACCATATATTTT
>TRBD1|once|TRBJ1-1|TRBV12-3/TRBV12-4
CASSSTGGTEAFF
TGTGCCAGCAGTTCGACAGGGGGCACTGAAGCTTTCTTT
>TRBD1|once|TRBJ2-6|TRBV30
CAWTHRGFSGANVLTF
TGTGCCTGGACGCACAGGGGGTTCTCTGGGGCCAACGTCCTGACTTTC
>TRBD2|.|TRBJ2-1|TRBV7-9
CASSLGLAALYNEQFF
TGTGCCAGCAGCTTGGGACTAGCGGCCCTATACAATGAGCAGTTCTTC
>.|few|TRBJ2-1|TRBV30
CAWAQGYNEQFF
TGTGCCTGGGCACAGGGTTACAATGAGCAGTTCTTC
>TRBD1|.|TRBJ1-5|TRBV19
CASSSDRGGGRYQPQHF
TGTGCCAGTAGCTCAGACAGGGGAGGAGGAAGATATCAGCCCCAGCATTTT
>.|.|TRBJ1-1|TRBV12-3/TRBV12-4
CASRLGGSTEAFF
TGTGCCAGCAGGCTGGGGGGTTCGACTGAAGCTTTCTTT
>.|.|TRBJ1-2|TRBV15
CATSRDGYGYTF
TGTGCCACCAGCAGAGACGGGTATGGCTACACCTTC
>.|.|TRBJ2-1|TRBV4-2
CASSQDPWTEQFF
TGTGCCAGCAGCCAAGACCCTTGGACAGAGCAGTTCTTC
>TRBD1|.|TRBJ1-1|TRBV13
CASSVTGMSTEAFF
TGTGCCAGCAGCGTGACAGGGATGAGCACTGAAGCTTTCTTT
>.|.|TRBJ1-4|TRBV5-8
CASSPVLPSTNEKLFF
TGTGCCAGCAGCCCCGTCCTCCCCTCAACTAATGAAAAACTGTTTTTT
>TRBD2|.|TRBJ2-1|TRBV7-2
CASSLVFPGLAGGSDEQFF
TGTGCCAGCAGCTTAGTCTTCCCGGGACTAGCGGGGGGTAGCGATGAGCAGTTCTTC
>.|.|TRBJ2-1|TRBV18
CASSPSVYNEQFF
TGTGCCAGCTCACCAAGCGTCTACAATGAGCAGTTCTTC
>TRBD2|.|TRBJ2-7|TRBV6-5
CASSIGTTYEQYF
TGTGCCAGCAGCATTGGGACTACCTACGAGCAGTACTTC
>TRBD1|.|TRBJ1-1|TRBV10-3
CATDRGNSGTEAFF
TGTGCCACGGACAGGGGAAATTCGGGTACTGAAGCTTTCTTT
>TRBD1|.|TRBJ1-5|TRBV6-5
CASSPRGPGNQPQHF
TGTGCCAGCAGTCCCAGGGGGCCGGGCAATCAGCCCCAGCATTTT
>TRBD1|.|TRBJ1-2|TRBV28
CASSLRDRGLYGYTF
TGTGCCAGCAGTCTACGGGACAGGGGGCTTTATGGCTACACCTTC
>.|.|TRBJ2-3|TRBV24-1
CATSEGGAGTDTQYF
TGTGCCACCAGTGAAGGGGGTGCGGGCACAGATACGCAGTATTTT
>.|.|TRBJ1-5|TRBV6-1
CASSEARGYQPQHF
TGTGCCAGCAGTGAAGCTCGGGGATATCAGCCCCAGCATTTT
>.|.|TRBJ1-4|TRBV2
CASGGQLGEKLFF
TGTGCCAGCGGGGGACAACTCGGGGAAAAACTGTTTTTT
>.|.|TRBJ2-7|TRBV7-2
CASSFLGTREQYF
TGTGCCAGCAGCTTCTTGGGGACACGCGAGCAGTACTTC
>.|.|TRBJ2-1|TRBV19
CASSQLGLRDNEQFF
TGTGCCAGTAGCCAACTCGGACTCCGCGACAATGAGCAGTTCTTC
>.|.|TRBJ2-5|TRBV24-1
CATSDHGSGGAETQYF
TGTGCCACCAGTGACCACGGAAGTGGAGGGGCTGAGACCCAGTACTTC
>.|.|TRBJ1-1|TRBV13
CASSLGGGWPPGTEAFF
TGTGCCAGCAGCTTAGGCGGGGGGTGGCCACCGGGTACTGAAGCTTTCTTT
>.|.|TRBJ2-1|TRBV27
CASSLSFAYNEQFF
TGTGCCAGCAGTTTATCGTTTGCGTACAATGAGCAGTTCTTC
>TRBD2|.|TRBJ2-7|TRBV11-3
CASSYLAGGPYEQYF
TGTGCCAGCAGCTACTTAGCGGGAGGGCCGTACGAGCAGTACTTC
>TRBD1|.|TRBJ2-6|TRBV28
CASSRDRDSGANVLTF
TGTGCCAGCAGCCGGGACAGAGACTCTGGGGCCAACGTCCTGACTTTC
>.|.|TRBJ1-1|TRBV5-8
CASSLGLYIGTEAFF
TGTGCCAGCAGCTTGGGCCTGTATATCGGCACTGAAGCTTTCTTT
>TRBD1|.|TRBJ1-2|TRBV30
CAWSVTGLGYGYTF
TGTGCCTGGAGTGTGACAGGGTTGGGCTATGGCTACACCTTC
>.|.|TRBJ1-1|TRBV25-1
CASRQSKGDTEAFF
TGTGCCAGCAGACAGTCAAAAGGGGACACTGAAGCTTTCTTT
>TRBD1|.|TRBJ1-6|TRBV5-1
CASSLGDRGGSPLHF
TGCGCCAGCAGCTTGGGGGACAGGGGAGGTTCACCCCTCCACTTT
>TRBD1|.|TRBJ2-1|TRBV27
CASSFKGQGIYNEQFF
TGTGCCAGCAGTTTTAAGGGACAGGGGATCTACAATGAGCAGTTCTTC
>TRBD1|.|TRBJ2-2|TRBV15
CATSREQTGLAGELFF
TGTGCCACCAGCAGAGAGCAGACAGGGTTGGCCGGGGAGCTGTTTTTT
>.|.|TRBJ1-1|TRBV6-1
CASSDRRDTEAFF
TGTGCCAGCAGTGACCGTCGGGACACTGAAGCTTTCTTT
>TRBD2|.|TRBJ2-7|TRBV30
CAWKRAGLGRYEQYF
TGTGCCTGGAAAAGGGCGGGACTAGGCCGCTACGAGCAGTACTTC
>.|.|TRBJ2-6|TRBV2
CASSPTYSGANVLTF
TGTGCCAGCAGTCCTACTTACTCTGGGGCCAACGTCCTGACTTTC
>TRBD1|.|TRBJ1-2|TRBV10-2
CASSFRDRNYGYTF
TGCGCCAGCAGTTTCCGGGACAGAAACTATGGCTACACCTTC
>TRBD2|.|TRBJ2-3|TRBV7-3
CASSLTSGVGADTQYF
TGTGCCAGCAGCCTGACTAGCGGGGTGGGGGCAGATACGCAGTATTTT
>.|once|TRBJ2-5|TRBV18
CASSPRAILGGETQYF
TGTGCCAGCTCACCACGGGCCATCCTCGGCGGGGAGACCCAGTACTTC
>.|.|TRBJ2-3|TRBV24-1
CATSAAGIDTQYF
TGTGCCACCAGTGCGGCAGGGATAGATACGCAGTATTTT
>TRBD1|.|TRBJ1-2|TRBV18
CATSTGTGTGYGYTF
TGTGCCACCTCAACCGGGACAGGGACCGGCTATGGCTACACCTTC
>TRBD1|once|TRBJ2-2|TRBV18
CASSQGQAGTGELFF
TGTGCCAGCTCACAGGGACAGGCCGGCACCGGGGAGCTGTTTTTT
>.|.|TRBJ2-7|TRBV27
CASSPRSQASYEQYF
TGTGCCAGCAGTCCCAGGTCCCAGGCCTCCTACGAGCAGTACTTC
>.|.|TRBJ1-6|TRBV4-1
CASSLRDAYNSPLHF
TGCGCCAGCAGCCTCAGGGATGCCTATAATTCACCCCTCCACTTT
>TRBD1|.|TRBJ2-2|TRBV5-1
CASSSQGAGNTGELFF
TGCGCCAGCAGCTCCCAGGGGGCAGGAAACACCGGGGAGCTGTTTTTT
>TRBD1|.|TRBJ2-7|TRBV7-9
CASSGYRGNSYEQYF
TGTGCCAGCAGCGGATACAGGGGCAACTCCTACGAGCAGTACTTC